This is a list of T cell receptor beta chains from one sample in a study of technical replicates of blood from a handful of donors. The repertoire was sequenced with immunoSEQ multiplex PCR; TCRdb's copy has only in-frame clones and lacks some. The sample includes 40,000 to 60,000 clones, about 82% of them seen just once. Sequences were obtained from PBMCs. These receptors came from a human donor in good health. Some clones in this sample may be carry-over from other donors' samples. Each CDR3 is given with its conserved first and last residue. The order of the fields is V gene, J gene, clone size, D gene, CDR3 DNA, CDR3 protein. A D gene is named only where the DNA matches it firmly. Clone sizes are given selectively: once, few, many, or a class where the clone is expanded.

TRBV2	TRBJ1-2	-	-	TGTGCCAGCAACCAGGGTGACTATGGCTACACCTTC	CASNQGDYGYTF
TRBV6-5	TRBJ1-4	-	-	TGTGCCAGCAGTTACTCACCGGGGGTGGGTGAAAAACTGTTTTTT	CASSYSPGVGEKLFF
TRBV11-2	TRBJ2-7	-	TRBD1	TGTGCCAGCAGCTTAGTTTATGGACAGGGATTTAACTACGAGCAGTACTTC	CASSLVYGQGFNYEQYF
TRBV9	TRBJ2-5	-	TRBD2	TGTGCCAGCAGTGACCCCGGGACTAGCTCATGTGAGACCCAGTACTTC	CASSDPGTSSCETQYF
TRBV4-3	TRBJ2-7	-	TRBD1	TGCGCCAGCAGCCAAGAACGGGACAGGGGGCAGAGGCAGTACTTC	CASSQERDRGQRQYF
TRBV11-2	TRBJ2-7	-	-	TGTGCCAGCAGCTTAGCGGGTAACGAGCAGTACTTC	CASSLAGNEQYF
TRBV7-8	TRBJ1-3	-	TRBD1	TGTGCCAGCAGCCCCCGGGACAGGGTTTTATCTTCTGGAAACACCATATATTTT	CASSPRDRVLSSGNTIYF
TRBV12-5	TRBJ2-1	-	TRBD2	TGTGCTAGTGGTTTAATCCCACTAGCGGGGAAATCCGCGCAGTTCTTC	CASGLIPLAGKSAQFF
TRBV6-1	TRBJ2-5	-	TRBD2	TGTGCCAGCAGTGAACCGGGACTAGCGAAGGAGACCCAGTACTTC	CASSEPGLAKETQYF
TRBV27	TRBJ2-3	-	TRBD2	TGTGCCAGCAGTTTATCGGATAGCGGGAGGGGCACAGATACGCAGTATTTT	CASSLSDSGRGTDTQYF
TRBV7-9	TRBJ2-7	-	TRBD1	TGTGCCAGCAGCCCACAGGGGGCCTACGAGCAGTACTTC	CASSPQGAYEQYF
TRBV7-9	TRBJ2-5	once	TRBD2	TGTGCCAGCAGCCCTCTAGCGGGTTCGGGGGAGACCCAGTACTTC	CASSPLAGSGETQYF
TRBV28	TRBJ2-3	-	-	TGTGCCAGCAGTTTACTTGTTAGCACAGATACGCAGTATTTT	CASSLLVSTDTQYF
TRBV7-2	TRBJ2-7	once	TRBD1	TGTGCCAGCAGCCCCCAGTCCGGTCGGACAGGGGACGAGCAGTACTTC	CASSPQSGRTGDEQYF
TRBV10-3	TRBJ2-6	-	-	TGTGCCACGAGGGCGCAGCTCTGGGCCAACGTCCTGACTTTC	CATRAQLWANVLTF
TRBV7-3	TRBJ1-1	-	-	TGTGCCAGCAGCTTAAACGGGGGGCAGGGTGAAGCTTTCTTT	CASSLNGGQGEAFF
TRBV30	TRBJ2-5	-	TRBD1	TGTGCCTGGAGTCAAGGACAGGGGGTGAGAGGAGAGACCCAGTACTTC	CAWSQGQGVRGETQYF
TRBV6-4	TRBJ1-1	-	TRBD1	TGTGCCAGCAGTGAAGGACAGGGGGCGCGAGCTTTCTTT	CASSEGQGARAFF
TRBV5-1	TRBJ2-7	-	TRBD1	TGCGCCAGCAGCCCGGGACAGGTCTCCTACGAGCAGTACTTC	CASSPGQVSYEQYF
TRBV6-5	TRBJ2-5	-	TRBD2	TGTGCCAGCAGTTATTGGGGGGGGACCCAGTACTTC	CASSYWGGTQYF
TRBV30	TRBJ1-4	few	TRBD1	TGTGCCTGGAGTCGACAGGGGACTAATGAAAAACTGTTTTTT	CAWSRQGTNEKLFF
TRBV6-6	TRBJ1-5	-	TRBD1	TGTGCCAGCAGTTACCAGGACAGGGGGAATCAGCCCCAGCATTTT	CASSYQDRGNQPQHF
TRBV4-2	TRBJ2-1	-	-	TGTGCCAGCAGCCACGGACTCGGGGTGCCGAATTACAATGAGCAGTTCTTC	CASSHGLGVPNYNEQFF
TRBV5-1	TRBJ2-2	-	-	TGCGCCAGCAGCCCGGGCGGGCGGACCGGGGAGCTGTTTTTT	CASSPGGRTGELFF
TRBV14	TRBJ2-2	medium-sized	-	TGTGCCAGCAGCCAACAATTAGCTTCCACCGGGGAGCTGTTTTTT	CASSQQLASTGELFF
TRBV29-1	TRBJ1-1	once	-	TGCAGCTTCAGATCGCGTGACGGGAGCACTGAAGCTTTCTTT	CSFRSRDGSTEAFF
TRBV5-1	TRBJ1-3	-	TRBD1	TGCGCCAGCAGTTCCCGGACAGGCGGAAACACCATATATTTT	CASSSRTGGNTIYF
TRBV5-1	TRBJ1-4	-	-	TGCGCCAGCAGCTTTACAGGACACCCAACTAATGAAAAACTGTTTTTT	CASSFTGHPTNEKLFF
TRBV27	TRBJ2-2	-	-	TGTGCCAGCAGTACCTACTCCGGGGAGCTGTTTTTT	CASSTYSGELFF
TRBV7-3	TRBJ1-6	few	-	TGTGCCAGCAGTCCCTTTTCACCCCTCCACTTT	CASSPFSPLHF
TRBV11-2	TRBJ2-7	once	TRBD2	TGTGCCAGCAGCTTAGTCCCTAGCGGCTCCTACGAGCAGTACTTC	CASSLVPSGSYEQYF
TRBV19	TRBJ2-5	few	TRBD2	TGTGCCAGTAGTATATTCTGGGGGGAGGGGTCCGAGACCCAGTACTTC	CASSIFWGEGSETQYF
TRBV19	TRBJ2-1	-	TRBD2	TGTGCCAGTAGTATAATGGGGGGAGGGAATGAGCAGTTCTTC	CASSIMGGGNEQFF
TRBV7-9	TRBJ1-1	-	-	TGTGCCAGCAGCTTAGGGACAGCCCACACTGAAGCTTTCTTT	CASSLGTAHTEAFF
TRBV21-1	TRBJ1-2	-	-	TGTGCCAGCAGCATGGGACAGGGGACGAAGATTAACTATGGCTACACCTTC	CASSMGQGTKINYGYTF